This TCR beta chain was retrieved from a study of blood T cell repertoires in COVID-19. The wider study: PBMCs, B-cell-depleted T cells, or T cells were the source of the cDNA or gDNA that made up the material.

This CDR3 is built from 14 residues. CDR1 KGHDR and CDR2 SFDVKD come from the germline V gene. Trimming took off 3 bases at V and 2 bases at J, with 10 bases between the two ends. Per the original data handling: The assay estimated nucleated cells by amplifying reference gene primers. Clones were sequenced by immunoSEQ multiplex PCR, and TCRdb holds only the in-frame ones, with some missing. That table is the source of V, J and clone size, and D and trimming were worked out from the DNA. The sample consists of approximately 200,000 clones, about four fifths of them appearing once. Participants had their cohort set by participant-reported clinical history. Donors of Cohort 3 who recovered were those that had two negative PCRs, clearance, or symptom resolution.

The chain is built from TRBV24-1 and TRBJ2-7, with D uncertain. The TCR was taken from a man aged 35 to 55 who had recovered from COVID-19. The sample taken for sequencing was PBMCs or T cells enriched from blood (not recorded which). The CDR3 nucleotides read TGTGCCACCAGTGATCCCACTATTACCTACGAGCAGTACTTC. Protein sequence: CATSDPTITYEQYF.